This TCR beta chain was obtained from a study of blood T cell repertoires in COVID-19. Across the study: Some COVID-19 samples were acute and others convalescent; all came from the United States, Italy and Spain.

In the source study's methods: Estimates of nucleated cell counts were drawn from the amplification of reference gene primers. Some clones are missing from TCRdb's copy, which holds only in-frame ones; the method was immunoSEQ multiplex PCR. Clone size and V and J calls were adopted from that table, with D and trimming inferred from the DNA. The sample shows tens of thousands of clones, approximately 87% of them seen only once. The CDR3 runs 12 residues. V shed 4 bases, J shed 5 bases, and the junction held 1 base outside the gene matches. Germline CDR1 is LNHDA and CDR2 is SQIVND (reference sequence).

The sample consisted of peripheral blood. This clonotype was sampled from a human donor in a cohort sampled during active COVID-19. The chain is built from TRBV19 and TRBJ1-2, with TRBD1 identical over 7 bases. The CDR3 DNA is TGTGCCAGTAGTAGGACAGGATATGGCTACACCTTC. It translates to CASSRTGYGYTF.